A single TCR beta chain is shown here with its context. This clonotype was counted at least ten times. The antigen it recognizes is unknown. No per-base quality is available; no much larger clone lies one base away. The entry originates in a study of Graves' ophthalmopathy and Graves' hyperthyroidism listed by TCRdb under 2018. Broadly, across the study: Peripheral blood was collected at initial diagnosis, prior to any treatment. The study used signatures of the TCR beta repertoire to tell Graves' ophthalmopathy apart from Graves' hyperthyroidism and to predict which patients would progress to ophthalmopathy. In total, some 140 blood samples were TCR-sequenced: 43 ophthalmopathy, some 80 hyperthyroidism and roughly 17 hyperthyroidism-to-ophthalmopathy patients. To explore V-J signatures that distinguish ophthalmopathy from hyperthyroidism, a discovery set of about 99 patients was enrolled, made up of around 44 with ophthalmopathy and fewer than 60 with stable hyperthyroidism. For independent validation, a separate cohort was made up of around 19 hyperthyroidism patients plus 17 patients who later progressed from hyperthyroidism to ophthalmopathy. In roughly six hyperthyroidism patients, the T-cell repertoires found in thyroid tissue were compared with those found in blood. After sampling, hyperthyroidism patients received methimazole starting at 30 mg daily, and ophthalmopathy patients received high-dose intravenous methylprednisolone. The approximately 100 discovery patients were randomly divided into training and test sets at a 7:3 ratio. General findings and caveats noted by the study authors: In cross-validation, the 13-signature model distinguished ophthalmopathy from stable hyperthyroidism with nearly 90% sensitivity and 81% to 82% specificity, while in the test set the corresponding values were approximately 80% and 75%. Most of the expanded thyroid clonotypes with a frequency above 0.001 were also detected in blood, and it was suggested that the thyroid immune response may be reflected by blood repertoires. In validation, the model predicted ophthalmopathy progression with 55% to 71% sensitivity and 72.22% specificity; fewer than 15 predicted patients were CT-confirmed with GO in a median of approximately six months. Sample size was not statistically predetermined, and group allocation was not concealed from the investigators.

Compared with germline, V lacks 6 bases and J lacks 7 bases; bases without a gene match: 10. Counted from cysteine to phenylalanine, this CDR3 has 15 amino acids. The retained sequence is limited to the CDR3, 45 bases, with the frame set at the first base. The germline V gene yields MNHNS for CDR1 and SASEGT for CDR2. TCR beta CDR3 regions were amplified from RNA transcripts for repertoire sequencing. A first-round RT-PCR used HTBI primers with the Qiagen OneStep RT-PCR kit, followed by a second-round multiplex PCR, size selection and purification. The libraries underwent paired-end sequencing with 100 bp reads on an Illumina HiSeq2000. In the source study's methods: SOAPnuke was used to process the reads, throwing out any read that had adapters, had uncalled bases, had a mean Phred below 15, or lacked an exact constant-primer or identifier match. COPE v1.2.5 was used to merge high-quality paired reads. Unique nucleotide sequences were defined as clonotypes and aligned to IMGT TRB V, D and J references using MiTCR v1.1. The analysis was limited to V-J combinations with a frequency above 0.0001, which together covered just over 98% of the repertoires. For each V-J combination, a TCR clonal expansion and chaos score was defined as the ratio of F50 clonal expansion to chaos observed in the TCRdist matrix. Welch's t-statistics and random forest were used to reduce the features to about 12 V-J combinations, which were then used as input to a naive Bayes classifier. The Morisita-Horn index was used to measure how similar the thyroid and blood repertoires were. TCRdb reanalyzed the raw reads on its own, using fastp at Q25 for trimming and MiXCR for clone calling, and kept in-frame beta chains. Rows matching on CDR3 protein sequence are summarized as one entry with the most common DNA and genes. The V and J calls were not made by the authors but by TCRdb's processing. The sample data list nearly 400,000 distinct CDR3 sequences, and around 20% of these were observed just once. The ten largest account for 1.5% to 2% of the sample.

Ophthalmopathy patients were characterized by moderately to severely active disease, a Clinical Activity Score of at least 3, a NOSPECS grade of at least 4, and a disease duration under 3 months. Patients were excluded if they had other autoimmune diseases, uncontrolled infections, pregnancy or lactation. Diagnosis relied on clinical symptoms, serum thyroxine, TRAb, thyroid ultrasound and orbital computed tomography. PBMCs were isolated from 8 to 10 ml of fresh peripheral blood by Ficoll-Paque density gradient centrifugation. Total RNA was extracted using Trizol reagent, and RNA quality was checked on an Agilent 2100 Bioanalyzer.

Rearrangement joined TRBV6-1 to TRBJ2-7, with 12 bases matching TRBD1. The sequence was collected from a woman aged 18-29 years with Graves' ophthalmopathy. Donor details come from another sample of the same person, matched by shared clones. Sequencing was performed on peripheral blood. CDR3 loop: CASRDGTGGRGEQYF. The DNA is TGTGCCAGCAGAGATGGGACAGGGGGCCGTGGGGAGCAGTACTTC.